The subject of this entry is one T cell receptor (beta chain). Antigen: not known. Germline CDR1 is SNHLY and CDR2 is FYNNEI. V lost 6 bases and J 2 bases, leaving 12 bases between the germline ends. This CDR3 has 14 amino acids. Method: immunoSEQ multiplex PCR; TCRdb's copy keeps in-frame clones and lacks some. The data contain under 100,000 clones, 95% to 98% of them singletons. The sample comes from a study of cytomegalovirus exposure and HLA in healthy donors. The donors were part of the validation cohort of 120 subjects. That cohort was separate from the first cohort, which comprised under 700 subjects. Study outcomes and limitations: According to reports, the classifier identified cytomegalovirus status with high specificity and sensitivity. Three chains linked to CMV were shown in vitro to be specific for CMV antigens. The study recorded 150 to 200 TCR beta chains that were cytomegalovirus-associated.

V is TRBV2 and J is TRBJ2-3, with TRBD2 as a possible D gene (6 bases). Material: PBMCs. This TCR was sampled from a man younger than 30 in good health and CMV-seronegative. The CDR3 DNA follows: TGTGCCAGCAGGGGAGGACTTTCCACAGATACGCAGTATTTT. Protein: CASRGGLSTDTQYF.